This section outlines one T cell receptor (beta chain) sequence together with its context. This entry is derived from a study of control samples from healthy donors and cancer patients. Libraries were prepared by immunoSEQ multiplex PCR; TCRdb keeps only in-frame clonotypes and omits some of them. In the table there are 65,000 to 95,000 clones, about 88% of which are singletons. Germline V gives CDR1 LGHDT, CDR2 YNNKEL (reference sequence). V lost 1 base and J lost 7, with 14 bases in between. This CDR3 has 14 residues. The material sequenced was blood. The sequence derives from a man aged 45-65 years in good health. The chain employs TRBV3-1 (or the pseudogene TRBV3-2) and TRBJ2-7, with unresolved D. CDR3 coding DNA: TGTGCCAGCAGCCAAGGAAGCGCGGCTCTAGAGCAGTACTTC. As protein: CASSQGSAALEQYF.